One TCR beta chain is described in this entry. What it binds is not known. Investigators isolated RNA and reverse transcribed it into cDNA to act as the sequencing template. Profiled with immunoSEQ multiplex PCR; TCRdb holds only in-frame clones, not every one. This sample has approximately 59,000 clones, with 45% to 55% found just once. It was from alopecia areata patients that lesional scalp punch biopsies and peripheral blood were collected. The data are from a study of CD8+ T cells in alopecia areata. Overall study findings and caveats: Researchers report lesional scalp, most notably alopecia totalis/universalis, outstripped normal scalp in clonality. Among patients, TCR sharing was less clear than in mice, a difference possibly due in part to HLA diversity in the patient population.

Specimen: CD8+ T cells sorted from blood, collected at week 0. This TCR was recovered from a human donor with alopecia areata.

The CDR3 nucleotides read TGTGCCAGCAGCTTGGTGTATGGCTACACCTTC. Translating gives CASSLVYGYTF. The chain recombines TRBV7-9 with TRBJ1-2; no definite D call. Germline CDR1 SEHNR, CDR2 FQNEAQ (reference sequence). CDR3 size: 11 residues. Between the trimmed V and J ends, which lost 3 bases and 5 bases, there was a span of 4 bases.